Below, one T cell receptor beta chain is given with its context. What it recognizes is unknown. TCR beta VDJ combinations and CDR3 sequences were profiled from genomic DNA. One entry per CDR3 protein results from TCRdb running MiXCR on the reads. The sample consists of about 64,000 distinct CDR3 sequences, about 54% of them appearing once. This record belongs to a study of CD8+CD57+ T cells in acquired aplastic anemia. Background on the study: Sorted CD4+ and CD8+ cells yielded roughly 3.4 ug of DNA on average. CD4+ cells from healthy donors averaged about 10.8 million reads. Study-wide results and limits: CD8+ Simpson's diversity did not differ significantly between patients and controls. Patients and controls had in common approximately 30 CD8+ CDR3 sequences.

This CDR3 is built from 14 residues. V was clipped by 7 bases and J by 2 bases; unmatched bases: 7. CDR1 is SNHLY and CDR2 is FYNNEI in the germline V gene. The sequence derives from a human donor in good health, serving as a control. This rearrangement joins TRBV2 to TRBJ2-7, with 8 nucleotides matching TRBD2. The sequenced material came from sorted CD4+, CD8+, or CD8+CD57+ T cells (not recorded which) from PBMCs. CDR3: CASTLAGIPYEQYF. DNA of the CDR3: TGTGCCAGCACCCTAGCGGGTATCCCCTACGAGCAGTACTTC.